This entry concerns a single T cell receptor (beta chain). Trimming stripped 3 bases from V and 0 bases from J, with 9 bases between. The CDR3 runs 15 residues. Germline V gives CDR1 MDHEN, CDR2 SYDVKM. The sample originates from a study of shared clonotypes between healthy human individuals. Roughly 90 million PBMCs served as the genomic DNA source for unsorted samples. The authors ran the assay at deep level. Only in-frame clones appear in the TCRdb table, and some are missing; sequencing was by immunoSEQ multiplex PCR. Of 450,000 to 500,000 clones in the sample, approximately 80% are singletons; the top ten hold 12%.

The rearrangement links TRBV28 to TRBJ1-5; no firm D call. Material: PBMCs. The source is a woman aged 40 to 55 in good health. Some clones in this sample may be carry-over from other donors' samples. The CDR3, as DNA: TGTGCCAGCAGTTTCGGGCCCCATAGCAATCAGCCCCAGCATTTT. Protein sequence: CASSFGPHSNQPQHF.